Shown below are 12 T cell receptor beta chains from a single sample sequenced in a study of cytomegalovirus exposure and HLA in healthy donors. Primers included in the PCR were 60 Vbeta and 13 Jbeta primers. Here immunoSEQ multiplex PCR was the method, and the copy in TCRdb shows in-frame clones only, minus some. The data contain approximately 170,000 clones, around three quarters of them seen just once; the ten biggest clones take up roughly 1%. The sequenced material came from PBMCs. The receptor set was obtained from a middle-aged woman in good health and CMV-seronegative.

This sequence joins TRBV29-1 and TRBJ2-5, with D possibly matching TRBD1 (5 bases). The tail of the sequence fits TRBJ2-7 better, so the J call may be wrong. The CDR3 has 11 residues. The germline gives CDR1 SQVTM, CDR2 ANQGSEA. CDR3 bases: TGCAGCGTGACAGCCGCCTACGAGCAGTACTTC. Amino acid sequence: CSVTAAYEQYF.

This clone occurred a few times. The rearrangement uses TRBV5-1 and TRBJ2-7, with a weak D call TRBD2 (5 bases). This CDR3 has 14 amino acids. Germline CDR1 is SGHRS and CDR2 is YFSETQ. Trimming pared 1 base from V and 3 bases from J, leaving 11 bases between. The CDR3 sequence is CASSLFSSSYEQYF. CDR3 sequence (DNA): TGCGCCAGCAGCTTGTTTTCTAGCAGCTACGAGCAGTACTTC.

The chain joins TRBV2 to TRBJ2-2; D unresolved. The CDR3 loop spans 14 amino acids. Germline V gene lookup returns CDR1 SNHLY and CDR2 FYNNEI. V was trimmed by 4 bases and J by 6 bases, leaving 12 bases between them. CDR3 nucleotides: TGTGCCAGCAGTGGTCGGGTGGCGCCCGGGGAGCTGTTTTTT. Protein product: CASSGRVAPGELFF.

The chain is built from TRBV5-1 and TRBJ2-2; the D is unclear. Trimming pared 4 bases from V and 6 bases from J, leaving 19 bases between. The CDR3 is 16 amino acids. CDR1 SGHRS and CDR2 YFSETQ come from the germline V gene. Here the CDR3 reads CASSLSPLTAPGELFF. Here the CDR3 DNA reads TGCGCCAGCAGCCTCTCCCCTTTGACTGCGCCCGGGGAGCTGTTTTTT.

The chain is built from TRBV27 and TRBJ2-5; 8 bases are shared with TRBD2. This CDR3 has 13 amino acids. Germline trimming cut 6 bases from V and 7 bases from J; bases unmatched to any gene: 7. Germline V gene lookup returns CDR1 MNHEY and CDR2 SMNVEV (reference sequence). Here the CDR3 reads CASRSGLVGTQYF. CDR3 DNA: TGTGCCAGCAGATCGGGACTAGTAGGGACCCAGTACTTC.

J is TRBJ2-7 and V is TRBV30; D is undetermined. Per the germline V gene, CDR1 is GTSNPN and CDR2 is SVGIG (reference sequence). V gave up 6 bases and J gave up 0 bases, with 12 bases separating them. The length of the CDR3 is 13 residues. Here the CDR3 reads CACEEPYSYEQYF. CDR3 nucleotides: TGTGCCTGCGAAGAACCCTACTCCTACGAGCAGTACTTC.

This chain's CDR3 is CASSLWGSGTTDTQYF. In DNA, the CDR3 is TGTGCCAGCAGCTTATGGGGATCGGGAACCACAGATACGCAGTATTTT. The chain combines TRBV7-3 with TRBJ2-3; maybe TRBD2 (5 bases). This CDR3 comprises 16 residues. Trimming cost V 2 bases and J 2 bases, with 14 bases left between them. Germline V lookup: CDR1 SGHTA, CDR2 FQGTGA.

This clone occurred a few times. This chain joins TRBV6-7 and TRBJ2-7; D remains unclear. TRBV6-7 is flagged as an ORF with uncertain function. The CDR3 contains 16 residues. V was clipped by 4 bases and J by 1 base, with 17 bases between them. The CDR3 loop is CASSLRCGHLSYEQYF. The CDR3 region has the DNA TGTGCCAGCAGTTTAAGGTGCGGCCATTTATCCTACGAGCAGTACTTC.

J is TRBJ2-7 and V is TRBV7-8; D is possibly TRBD2 (6 bases). The CDR3 has 14 amino acids. V was cut by 5 bases and J by 3 bases, with 14 bases left in between. Germline assignment: CDR1 SGHVS and CDR2 FQNEAQ. For the CDR3, the DNA is TGTGCCAGCAGCGAACTAGCAGGGAGCTACGAGCAGTACTTC. This gives the protein CASSELAGSYEQYF.

The chain recombines TRBV10-3 with TRBJ2-7; TRBD1 matches at 10 bases. V lost 5 bases to trimming and J lost 5 bases; unmatched junction nucleotides: 6. CDR1 ENHRY and CDR2 SYGVKD come from the germline V gene. This CDR3 has 14 residues. CDR3 region: CAISSGTGVHEQYF. The CDR3 nucleotides are TGTGCCATCAGTTCCGGGACAGGGGTACACGAGCAGTACTTC.

This clone was detected only a few times. The V call is TRBV5-1, the J call TRBJ1-3; TRBD1 agrees at 9 bases. CDR1 and CDR2 (germline): SGHRS, YFSETQ. V was clipped by 0 bases and J by 4 bases; unmatched bases: 11. The CDR3 is 18 residues long. The CDR3 region has the DNA TGCGCCAGCAGCTTGGGGGTTCGGGGACAGGGATCCGGAAACACCATATATTTT. Translated, it gives CASSLGVRGQGSGNTIYF.

A note on this clone: One junction end disagrees with the germline gene, perhaps due to a read error. The chain is built from TRBV7-7 and TRBJ2-2, with 7 bases identical to TRBD2. The CDR3 extends over 13 amino acids. Germline V CDR1 and CDR2: SSHAT, FNYEAQ (reference sequence). The CDR3 nucleotides read TGTGCTAGCAGCCTACCGGGGGGTGAGGAGCTGTTTTTT. This sequence encodes CASSLPGGEELFF. The full variable domain, its missing parts supplied by reference TRBV7-7 and TRBJ2-2, is GAGVSQSPRYKVTKRGQDVTLRCDPISSHATLYWYQQALGQGPEFLTYFNYEAQPDKSGLPSDRFSAERPEGSISTLTIQRTEQRDSAMYRCASSLPGGEELFFGEGSRLTVL.